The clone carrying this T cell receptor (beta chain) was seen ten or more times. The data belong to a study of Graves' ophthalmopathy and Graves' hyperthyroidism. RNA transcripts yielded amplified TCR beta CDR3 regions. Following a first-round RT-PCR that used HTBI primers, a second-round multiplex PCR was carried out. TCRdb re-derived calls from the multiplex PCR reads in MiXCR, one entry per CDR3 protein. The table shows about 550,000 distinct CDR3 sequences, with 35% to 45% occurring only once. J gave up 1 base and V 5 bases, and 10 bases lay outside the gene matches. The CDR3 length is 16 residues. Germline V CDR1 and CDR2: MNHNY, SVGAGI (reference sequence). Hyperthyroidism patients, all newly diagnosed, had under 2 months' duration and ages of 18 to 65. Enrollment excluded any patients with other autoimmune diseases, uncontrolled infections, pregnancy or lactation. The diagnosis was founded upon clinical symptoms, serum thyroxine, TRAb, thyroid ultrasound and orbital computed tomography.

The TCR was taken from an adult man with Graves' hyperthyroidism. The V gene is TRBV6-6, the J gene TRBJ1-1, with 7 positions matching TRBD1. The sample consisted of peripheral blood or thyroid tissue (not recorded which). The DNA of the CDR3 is TGTGCCAGCAGTCGGACGCGGGACAGCCAGAACACTGAAGCTTTCTTT. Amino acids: CASSRTRDSQNTEAFF.